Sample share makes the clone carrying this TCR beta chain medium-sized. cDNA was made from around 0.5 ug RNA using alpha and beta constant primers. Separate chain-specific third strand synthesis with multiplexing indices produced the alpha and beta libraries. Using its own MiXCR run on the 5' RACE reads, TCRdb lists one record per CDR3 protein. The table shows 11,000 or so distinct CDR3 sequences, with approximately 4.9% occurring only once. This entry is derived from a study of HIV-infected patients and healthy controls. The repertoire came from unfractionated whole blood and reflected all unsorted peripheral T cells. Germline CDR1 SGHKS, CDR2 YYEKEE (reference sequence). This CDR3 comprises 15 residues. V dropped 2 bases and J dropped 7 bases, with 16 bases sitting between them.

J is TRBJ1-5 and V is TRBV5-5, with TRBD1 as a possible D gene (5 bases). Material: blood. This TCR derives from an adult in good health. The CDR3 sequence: CASSLMVEGLQPQHF. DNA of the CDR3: TGTGCCAGCAGCTTAATGGTAGAGGGACTCCAGCCCCAGCATTTT.